These 13 T cell receptor beta chains came from one sample sequenced in a study of T-cell memory formation after mild COVID-19. TCRdb re-derived calls from the 5' RACE reads in MiXCR, one entry per CDR3 protein. The sample yields some 120,000 distinct CDR3 sequences, approximately 15% seen once. Sequencing was performed on PBMCs or a T cell subset sorted from them (not recorded which). These receptors originate from an adult woman who had mild COVID-19 (a few samples of this study predate the infection). Cell type and time point are not known.

The J gene is TRBJ2-5, the V gene TRBV5-1, with unresolved D. The CDR3 totals 12 residues. With 4 bases removed from V and 5 bases from J, the gap between germline ends came to 9 bases. Germline CDR1 SGHRS, CDR2 YFSETQ. The CDR3 here is CASSVPPETQYF. The CDR3 DNA follows: TGCGCCAGCAGCGTACCACCGGAGACCCAGTACTTC.

This clonotype was detected ten times or more. The genes are TRBV5-1 and TRBJ2-1, with 9 nucleotides matching TRBD2. Germline loops: CDR1 SGHRS, CDR2 YFSETQ. The length of the CDR3 is 17 residues. The V and J ends lost 1 base and 6 bases, in that order; junction bases with no gene match: 11. Here the CDR3 DNA reads TGCGCCAGCAGCTTGTGGGGGGCCCAGGGACTAGCCAATGAGCAGTTCTTC. Its protein product is CASSLWGAQGLANEQFF.

In nucleotides, the CDR3 is TGTGCCAGCATCCCACCTAGCGGGAGGGAGCAGTTCTTC. This translates into CASIPPSGREQFF. The chain employs TRBV7-2 and TRBJ2-1; TRBD2 matches at 11 bases. Germline trimming cut 7 bases from V and 10 bases from J; bases unmatched to any gene: 6. CDR3 size: 13 residues. CDR1 and CDR2 from the germline V gene are SGHTA and FQGNSA.

This clonotype was seen a handful of times. The chain recombines TRBV29-1 with TRBJ2-2, with TRBD1 as a possible D gene (5 bases). V lost 6 bases and J lost 1, with 12 bases in between. Germline CDR1 is SQVTM and CDR2 is ANQGSEA. The CDR3 covers 14 residues. CDR3 DNA: TGCAGCGTCCATCCGCAGGGGAACACCGGGGAGCTGTTTTTT. This encodes CSVHPQGNTGELFF.

V and J are TRBV7-9 and TRBJ2-7; D might be TRBD1 or TRBD2, each matching 5 bases. CDR3 length: 14 amino acids. The germline V gene has CDR1 SEHNR and CDR2 FQNEAQ (reference sequence). V lost 5 bases to trimming and J lost 3 bases, with 14 bases between them. CDR3 sequence: CASSSPGTFYEQYF. As DNA, the CDR3 is TGTGCCAGCAGCAGTCCCGGGACCTTCTACGAGCAGTACTTC.

The J gene is TRBJ2-1, the V gene TRBV2, with TRBD2 identical over 13 bases. The CDR3 runs to 20 residues. V was clipped by 6 bases and J by 2 bases; unmatched bases: 16. CDR1 and CDR2 (germline): SNHLY, FYNNEI. The DNA of the CDR3 is TGTGCCAGCAGGAGGAGTCCCGGGACTAGCGGGGTTGGGACCTACAATGAGCAGTTCTTC. The encoded protein is CASRRSPGTSGVGTYNEQFF.

This clonotype has just a few counts. V gene TRBV3-1 combines with J gene TRBJ2-7; a possible D gene is TRBD2 (5 bases). The CDR3 length is 13 residues. With 5 bases removed from V and 5 bases from J, the gap between germline ends came to 13 bases. In germline, CDR1 is LGHDT, CDR2 YNNKEL (reference sequence). For the CDR3, the DNA is TGTGCCAGCAGCTTCACGGAGCGGAACGAGCAGTACTTC. Translating it yields CASSFTERNEQYF.

The CDR3: CAISESTMGNEQFF. DNA for the CDR3: TGTGCCATCAGTGAGTCGACGATGGGGAATGAGCAGTTCTTC. The chain couples TRBV10-3 to TRBJ2-1; D remains ambiguous. Germline V gives CDR1 ENHRY, CDR2 SYGVKD. The CDR3 contains 14 residues. The ends were cut back, 0 bases at V and 7 bases at J, with 10 bases in the middle.

The chain couples TRBV5-1 to TRBJ2-7; 10 bases align to TRBD2. Germline CDR1 is SGHRS and CDR2 is YFSETQ. This CDR3 has 18 amino acids. J lost 0 bases, V lost 3 bases, and 12 bases had no gene match. Here the CDR3 reads CASSSPPRSGRTSYEQYF. The CDR3, as DNA: TGCGCCAGCAGCTCCCCCCCTCGTAGCGGGAGGACCTCCTACGAGCAGTACTTC.

The CDR3 DNA is TGCAGTGCTAGGTCGGGGGCTGGCACTGAAGCTTTCTTT. It translates to CSARSGAGTEAFF. The chain is built from TRBV20-1 and TRBJ1-1, with D possibly matching TRBD1 (6 bases). The V end was cut by 3 bases, the J end by 4 bases, with 12 bases between. The CDR3 contains 13 residues. Germline-derived CDR1 and CDR2 are DFQATT and SNEGSKA (reference sequence).

In its sample, this clonotype was seen a few times. The J gene is TRBJ1-1, the V gene TRBV20-1, with D possibly being TRBD1 (6 bases). The length of the CDR3 is 14 residues. V was clipped by 6 bases and J by 0 bases, with 14 bases between them. The germline V gene encodes CDR1 DFQATT and CDR2 SNEGSKA (reference sequence). The CDR3 protein is CSAGRQDMNTEAFF. DNA of the CDR3: TGCAGTGCCGGTCGACAGGATATGAACACTGAAGCTTTCTTT.

The chain recombines TRBV9 with TRBJ1-5; unclear D gene. The germline V gene encodes CDR1 SGDLS and CDR2 YYNGEE. Trimming took 2 bases from V and 2 from J, leaving 8 bases between them. This CDR3 has 14 amino acids. The CDR3 nucleotides are TGTGCCAGCAGCGTGTCGAGCGGCAATCAGCCCCAGCATTTT. Translated: CASSVSSGNQPQHF.

This chain joins TRBV12-3 or TRBV12-4 and TRBJ1-2; D perhaps matches TRBD1 (5 bases). The CDR3 sequence is 13 residues long. V lost 8 bases to trimming and J lost 4 bases, with 14 bases between them. This chain's CDR3 is CASCLGQGYGYTF. In DNA, the CDR3 is TGTGCCAGCTGTCTGGGTCAGGGCTATGGCTACACCTTC.